These T cell receptor beta chains were read from a single sample in a study of identical twins. Each CDR3 protein gets one entry after TCRdb re-called the 5' RACE reads with MiXCR. The sample carries around 490,000 distinct CDR3 sequences, nearly 15% recorded once. The same sample was also used in a study of yellow fever vaccine responses in identical twins.

The sample was CD4+ T cells sorted from blood. Receptors originate from a woman between 18 and 29 years old in good health. CDR3s include the opening cysteine and the closing phenylalanine or tryptophan. The order of the fields is D gene, V gene, clone size, J gene, CDR3 protein, CDR3 DNA. A D gene is named only where the DNA matches it firmly. Size values are once, few and many counts, or a class for expanded clones, and some rows have none.

.,TRBV12-3/TRBV12-4,few,TRBJ2-1,CASTLSGRYNEQFF,TGTGCCAGCACTCTGAGTGGGCGGTACAATGAGCAGTTCTTC
TRBD1,TRBV2,few,TRBJ1-1,CASRTGLTEAFF,TGTGCCAGCAGGACAGGGCTCACTGAAGCTTTCTTT
TRBD1,TRBV10-3,few,TRBJ2-1,CAIRPTGEDEQFF,TGTGCCATCAGACCAACAGGGGAAGATGAGCAGTTCTTC
TRBD1,TRBV10-3,few,TRBJ1-2,CAIRPGQLNYGYTF,TGTGCCATCAGACCGGGACAGTTAAACTATGGCTACACCTTC
.,TRBV6-6,.,TRBJ2-7,CASSSLTWEQYF,TGTGCCAGCAGTTCTCTAACCTGGGAGCAGTACTTC
.,TRBV15,many,TRBJ2-5,CATSRQVQETQYF,TGTGCCACCAGCAGACAGGTCCAAGAGACCCAGTACTTC
.,TRBV10-3,few,TRBJ1-1,CAISDRGVDTEAFF,TGTGCCATCAGTGACCGTGGGGTGGACACTGAAGCTTTCTTT
TRBD1,TRBV14,many,TRBJ2-1,CASSLMGTANEQFF,TGTGCCAGCAGCCTCATGGGGACAGCAAATGAGCAGTTCTTC
.,TRBV12-3/TRBV12-4,few,TRBJ2-6,CASSFSRVGPEGANVLTF,TGTGCCAGCAGTTTCTCCAGGGTAGGCCCCGAGGGGGCCAACGTCCTGACTTTC
.,TRBV6-5,few,TRBJ2-3,CASSYSSSPTTDTQYF,TGTGCCAGCAGTTACTCTAGCAGCCCTACCACAGATACGCAGTATTTT
.,TRBV28,.,TRBJ2-7,CASSLVGKQYF,TGTGCCAGCAGTTTAGTGGGGAAGCAGTACTTC
.,TRBV12-3/TRBV12-4,.,TRBJ1-2,CASTEQSGRNGYTF,TGTGCCAGCACCGAGCAATCAGGGCGGAATGGCTACACCTTC